The 20 T cell receptor beta chains given below trace back to one sample, sequenced in a study of beta chain features in type 1 diabetes. Notes on the study in general: Patients with Type 1 diabetes showed moderately but significantly shorter TCRB CDR3s in all four CD4+ subsets.

Their recognized antigens are unknown. The whole isolated RNA underwent reverse transcription, so sequencing captured expressed TCRB transcripts. TCRdb's copy holds only in-frame clones and misses some; the assay was immunoSEQ multiplex PCR. Among about 250,000 clones listed, roughly a tenth were seen once. The sample consisted of naive CD4+ T cells from blood. These receptors were taken from a man between 25 and 39 years old with type 1 diabetes.

This clone was observed a handful of times. The CDR3 region is CASSWLTGLTVNEQFF. CDR3 coding DNA: TGTGCCAGCAGCTGGCTGACAGGCCTTACGGTCAATGAGCAGTTCTTC. V usage is TRBV5-4 and J usage is TRBJ2-1; possibly TRBD1 for D (6 bases). The V end lost 3 bases, the J end lost 6 bases, and 19 bases lay between the germline ends. In germline, CDR1 is SGHNT, CDR2 YYREEE (reference sequence). The CDR3 extends over 16 amino acids.

The chain recombines TRBV18 with TRBJ2-7; 10 bases line up with TRBD1. V dropped 3 bases and J dropped 4; count of bases not matched to a gene: 6. Germline-derived CDR1 and CDR2 are KGHSH and LQKENI. CDR3 length: 15 amino acids. The CDR3 loop reads CASSPSRDRGYEQYF. The CDR3 DNA reads as TGTGCCAGCTCACCCTCCCGGGACAGGGGTTACGAGCAGTACTTC. Together with reference TRBV18 and TRBJ2-7, the CDR3 gives the full variable domain: NAGVMQNPRHLVRRRGQEARLRCSPMKGHSHVYWYRQLPEEGLKFMVYLQKENIIDESGMPKERFSAEFPKEGPSILRIQQVVRGDSAAYFCASSPSRDRGYEQYFGPGTRLTVT.

The chain links TRBV4-3 to TRBJ1-2; 8 nucleotides line up with TRBD1. This CDR3 spans 15 amino acids. Trimming took 1 base from V and 4 from J; bases not matched to a gene: 5. Germline CDR1 reads LGHNA; CDR2 reads YSLEER. The CDR3 DNA is TGCGCCAGCAGCCAAGCCTCAGGACAGGGCTATGGCTACACCTTC. Encoded protein: CASSQASGQGYGYTF.

V gene TRBV7-3 combines with J gene TRBJ2-1; TRBD2 matches at 7 bases. Germline lookup yields CDR1 SGHTA and CDR2 FQGTGA. Trimming removed 3 bases from V and 0 bases from J; junction bases left unmatched: 23. The CDR3 runs to 22 residues. The CDR3 DNA follows: TGTGCCAGCAGCTTTTTTAGCATCACTGGGGGAACCGGGACTACCTCCTACAATGAGCAGTTCTTC. Protein sequence: CASSFFSITGGTGTTSYNEQFF. Variable domain in full (rest from reference TRBV7-3 and TRBJ2-1): GAGVSQTPSNKVTEKGKYVELRCDPISGHTALYWYRQSLGQGPEFLIYFQGTGAADDSGLPNDRFFAVRPEGSVSTLKIQRTERGDSAVYLCASSFFSITGGTGTTSYNEQFFGPGTRLTVL.

In this sample, this clone turned up a few times. This rearrangement joins TRBV25-1 to TRBJ2-5; TRBD2 might be the D (5 bases). Germline CDR1 reads MGHDK; CDR2 reads SYGVNS. This CDR3 region has 12 residues. The ends were cut back, 4 bases at V and 5 bases at J, with 8 bases in the middle. CDR3 in DNA: TGTGCCAGCAGTGCCGGGATGGAGACCCAGTACTTC. Residues: CASSAGMETQYF.

This chain connects TRBV11-2 to TRBJ1-1, with D unresolved. This CDR3 region has 13 residues. CDR1 SGHAT and CDR2 FQNNGV come from the germline V gene. Trimming took 3 bases from V and 7 from J, leaving 12 bases between them. CDR3 amino acids: CASSFDGGLEAFF. In DNA form, the CDR3 reads TGTGCCAGCAGCTTTGATGGCGGCCTTGAAGCTTTCTTT.

The sample holds a few counts of this clone. J is TRBJ2-3 and V is TRBV2; tentative D call: TRBD2 (7 bases). Germline CDR1 reads SNHLY; CDR2 reads FYNNEI. CDR3 length equals 13 residues. CDR3 in DNA: TGTGCTTTGGGGGGGCTCAGCACAGATACGCAGTATTTT. Protein: CALGGLSTDTQYF.

The chain links TRBV29-1 to TRBJ2-5; weak D call: TRBD2 (7 bases). This CDR3 has 13 residues. The V and J ends lost 4 bases and 7 bases respectively, with 16 bases between them. The germline gives CDR1 SQVTM, CDR2 ANQGSEA. The CDR3 nucleotides are TGCAGCGTTGTACGGGGGGCCGGGGGGACCCAGTACTTC. Amino acids: CSVVRGAGGTQYF. Looking up the rest from reference TRBV29-1 and TRBJ2-5 gives the full variable domain: SAVISQKPSRDICQRGTSLTIQCQVDSQVTMMFWYRQQPGQSLTLIATANQGSEATYESGFVIDKFPISRPNLTFSTLTVSNMSPEDSSIYLCSVVRGAGGTQYFGPGTRLLVL.

The chain links TRBV11-2 to TRBJ2-7; 7 positions agree with TRBD2. This CDR3 has 16 residues. The germline V gene has CDR1 SGHAT and CDR2 FQNNGV. Trimming took 4 bases from V and 3 from J; bases not matched to a gene: 12. The CDR3 region has the DNA TGTGCCAGCAGCTCCCGACTAGCCGGGGGTAACTACGAGCAGTACTTC. Its translation is CASSSRLAGGNYEQYF.

This clone was seen only a few times. J is TRBJ1-5 and V is TRBV4-1; a possible D gene is TRBD1 (5 bases). CDR1 and CDR2 (germline): MGHRA, YSYEKL. The V and J ends lost 0 bases and 7 bases respectively, with 16 bases between them. The CDR3 is 16 residues long. CDR3 DNA sequence: TGCGCCAGCAGCCAAGATCACTCCGGGGGGAGCCAGCCCCAGCATTTT. Translation: CASSQDHSGGSQPQHF.

The chain recombines TRBV29-1 with TRBJ1-1, with 7 bases identical to TRBD1. V shed 1 base and J 4 bases; nucleotides not matched to a gene: 3. Looked up from germline, CDR1 is SQVTM and CDR2 is ANQGSEA. This CDR3 contains 13 residues. CDR3 region: CSVEAQGLTEAFF. Written as DNA, the CDR3 is TGCAGCGTTGAAGCACAGGGGCTCACTGAAGCTTTCTTT. The variable domain in full, completed from reference TRBV29-1 and TRBJ1-1, reads SAVISQKPSRDICQRGTSLTIQCQVDSQVTMMFWYRQQPGQSLTLIATANQGSEATYESGFVIDKFPISRPNLTFSTLTVSNMSPEDSSIYLCSVEAQGLTEAFFGQGTRLTVV.

This clone has a handful of counts. The chain is built from TRBV5-1 and TRBJ2-1; D remains ambiguous. This CDR3 contains 14 residues. The V end lost 4 bases, the J end lost 2 bases, and 10 bases lay between the germline ends. Per the germline V gene, CDR1 is SGHRS and CDR2 is YFSETQ. CDR3 protein: CASSPPSAYNEQFF. As DNA, the CDR3 is TGCGCCAGCAGCCCCCCAAGCGCCTACAATGAGCAGTTCTTC. The entire variable domain, with the rest obtained from reference TRBV5-1 and TRBJ2-1, is as follows: KAGVTQTPRYLIKTRGQQVTLSCSPISGHRSVSWYQQTPGQGLQFLFEYFSETQRNKGNFPGRFSGRQFSNSRSEMNVSTLELGDSALYLCASSPPSAYNEQFFGPGTRLTVL.

The CDR3 region is CASSQAVLRDTIYF. CDR3 nucleotides: TGCGCCAGCAGCCAAGCCGTTTTACGCGACACCATATATTTT. This chain connects TRBV4-3 to TRBJ1-3; no definite D call. The CDR3 sequence is 14 residues long. The V and J ends lost 1 base and 8 bases respectively, with 12 bases between them. The V gene's germline CDR1 is LGHNA and CDR2 YSLEER.

This clone came up a few times. The chain is built from TRBV7-9 and TRBJ1-4, with 7 bases matching TRBD1. Germline loops: CDR1 SEHNR, CDR2 FQNEAQ (reference sequence). V was clipped by 5 bases and J by 7 bases; unmatched bases: 10. The CDR3 sequence is 15 residues long. The CDR3 DNA follows: TGTGCCAGCAGCCGACCGACAGGGCCTGGTGAAAAACTGTTTTTT. Protein: CASSRPTGPGEKLFF.

This clone has a handful of counts. This rearrangement joins TRBV10-3 to TRBJ1-3, with D uncertain. Germline lookup yields CDR1 ENHRY and CDR2 SYGVKD. Trimming left V 7 bases short and J 4 bases short, with 8 bases between. The CDR3 covers 12 residues. As DNA, the CDR3 is TGTGCCATCAAACCACAGGGAAACACCATATATTTT. Translating it yields CAIKPQGNTIYF.

This clone was counted a few times. At one boundary the junction diverges from the germline segment, which might be a read error. The chain employs TRBV11-3 and TRBJ2-3; D ambiguous. Per the germline V gene, CDR1 is SGHNT and CDR2 is YENEEA. The CDR3 extends over 14 amino acids. The DNA of the CDR3 is TGTGCCAGCAGCTTAAGCCGGAGCAGAGATACGCAGTATTTT. Its translation is CASSLSRSRDTQYF.

The gene calls are TRBV4-1 and TRBJ2-5, with 8 positions matching TRBD2. Germline CDR1 reads MGHRA; CDR2 reads YSYEKL. This CDR3 contains 15 residues. The ends lost 0 bases at V and 7 bases at J; junction bases unmatched: 7. The CDR3 region has the DNA TGCGCCAGCAGCCAAGAGCGGGGGGTCCGGGGGACCCAGTACTTC. Amino acids: CASSQERGVRGTQYF.

With regard to this clone: At the DNA level, this CDR3 is encoded by other sequences in the same sample as well. V usage is TRBV7-9 and J usage is TRBJ2-3; 9 bases agree with TRBD1. Germline V gene sequence: CDR1 SEHNR, CDR2 FQNEAQ (reference sequence). The length of the CDR3 is 14 residues. Trimming cost V 1 base and J 4 bases; bases outside gene matches: 0. The CDR3: CASSLGQGADTQYF. DNA of the CDR3: TGTGCCAGCAGCTTAGGACAGGGGGCAGATACGCAGTATTTT.

The V and J genes are TRBV28 and TRBJ2-7, with 8 nucleotides matching TRBD2. Germline V gene data show CDR1 as MDHEN and CDR2 as SYDVKM. The CDR3 runs to 13 residues. Trimming removed 6 bases from V and 2 bases from J; junction bases left unmatched: 3. The CDR3 DNA sequence: TGTGCCAGCAGACCGGGACTAGCCTACGAGCAGTACTTC. Protein: CASRPGLAYEQYF.

This clone was picked up a small number of times. The chain uses TRBV7-9 and TRBJ2-1, with TRBD1 identical over 9 bases. This CDR3 contains 15 residues. Germline CDR1 reads SEHNR; CDR2 reads FQNEAQ (reference sequence). V shed 8 bases and J 7 bases; nucleotides not matched to a gene: 12. CDR3 nucleotides: TGTGCCAGCGGACCGCTGGGACAGGGTGTGAATGAGCAGTTCTTC. Translation: CASGPLGQGVNEQFF.